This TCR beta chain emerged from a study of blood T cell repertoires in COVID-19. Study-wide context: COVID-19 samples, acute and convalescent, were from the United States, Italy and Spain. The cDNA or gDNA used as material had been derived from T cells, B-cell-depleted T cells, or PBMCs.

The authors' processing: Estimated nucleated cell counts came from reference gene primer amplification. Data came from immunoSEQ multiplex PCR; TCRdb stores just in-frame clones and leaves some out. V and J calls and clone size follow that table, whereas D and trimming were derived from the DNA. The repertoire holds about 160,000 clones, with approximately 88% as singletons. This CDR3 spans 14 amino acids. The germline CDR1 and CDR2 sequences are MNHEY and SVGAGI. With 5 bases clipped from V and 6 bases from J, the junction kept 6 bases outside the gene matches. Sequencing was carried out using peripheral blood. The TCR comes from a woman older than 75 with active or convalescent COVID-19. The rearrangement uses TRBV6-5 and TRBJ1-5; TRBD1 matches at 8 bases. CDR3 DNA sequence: TGTGCCAGCAGTAACCAGGGGGCGGGTCAGCCCCAGCATTTT. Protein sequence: CASSNQGAGQPQHF.